This entry lists 31 T cell receptor beta chains sequenced from one sample in a study of PD-1 blockade in classical Hodgkin lymphoma. No patient escaped relapse after autologous stem cell transplantation, and brentuximab vedotin exposure varied. Sequenced by immunoSEQ multiplex PCR; TCRdb stores in-frame clones only, minus some. This sample has about 22,000 clones, with roughly 80% found just once. Here the sequenced sample was peripheral blood mononuclear cells (PBMCs), taken before the second cycle of nivolumab. These receptor sequences come from a human donor with classical Hodgkin lymphoma.

V is TRBV5-5 and J is TRBJ1-2; TRBD1 matches 7 bases. The trim removed 0 bases at V and 4 bases at J, leaving 9 bases unmatched. This CDR3 is built from 16 residues. Germline-derived CDR1 and CDR2 are SGHKS and YYEKEE (reference sequence). CDR3 coding DNA: TGTGCCAGCAGCTTGGCCGGGAGGCAGGGGGGCTATGGCTACACCTTC. Translation: CASSLAGRQGGYGYTF.

V and J are TRBV21-1 and TRBJ1-1. TRBV21-1 is designated a pseudogene. The CDR3 has 16 amino acids. The CDR3 nucleotides read TGTGCCAGCAGCAAAATAAGGGTTGAAAAAAACACTGAAGCTTTCTTT. It specifies CASSKIRVEKNTEAFF.

CDR3 protein: CASRQGVEGPGYTF. The CDR3 bases are TGTGCCAGCAGACAGGGGGTGGAGGGGCCTGGCTACACCTTC. The chain carries TRBV7-9 and TRBJ1-2; 8 nucleotides align to TRBD1. This CDR3 is 14 amino acids long. Germline trimming cut 6 bases from V and 7 bases from J; bases unmatched to any gene: 10. Germline CDR1 and CDR2: SEHNR and FQNEAQ (reference sequence).

V gene TRBV29-1 combines with J gene TRBJ2-1; D might be TRBD2 (6 bases). The V and J ends lost 4 bases and 5 bases respectively, with 12 bases between them. The germline gives CDR1 SQVTM, CDR2 ANQGSEA. This CDR3 is built from 13 residues. The CDR3 reads CSVAAGSNNEQFF. The CDR3 coding sequence is TGCAGCGTTGCGGCGGGATCTAACAATGAGCAGTTCTTC.

The chain combines TRBV18 with TRBJ2-5; D uncertain. The CDR3 length is 13 residues. CDR1 is KGHSH, CDR2 LQKENI, per germline. Trimming shortened V by 5 bases and J by 4 bases, and 11 bases separated the two germline ends. The CDR3 is CASSDGLGETQYF. The CDR3 nucleotides are TGTGCCAGCTCAGACGGGCTGGGAGAGACCCAGTACTTC.

The chain uses TRBV6-6 and TRBJ2-7, with 9 positions matching TRBD1. This CDR3 region has 14 residues. Trimming took 5 bases from V and 6 from J; bases not matched to a gene: 8. The germline CDR1 and CDR2 sequences are MNHNY and SVGAGI (reference sequence). CDR3 amino acids: CASSKGQGSREQYF. CDR3 DNA: TGTGCCAGCAGTAAGGGACAGGGATCTCGCGAGCAGTACTTC.

J is TRBJ2-1 and V is TRBV18; no definite D call. The CDR3 consists of 16 residues. V shed 6 bases and J shed 1 base, with 16 bases lying between them. Germline V gives CDR1 KGHSH, CDR2 LQKENI. The CDR3 DNA follows: TGTGCCAGCTCCCCCACCGGTGCTAGGTCCTACAATGAGCAGTTCTTC. It specifies CASSPTGARSYNEQFF.

This sequence joins TRBV5-1 and TRBJ2-7; tentative D call: TRBD1 (6 bases). The germline V gene has CDR1 SGHRS and CDR2 YFSETQ. The germline V and J ends were trimmed by 3 bases and 5 bases, with 15 bases remaining between them. The CDR3 is made up of 14 amino acids. CDR3 in DNA: TGCGCCAGCAGCTGGACAGCCGGGCATAACGAGCAGTACTTC. It translates to CASSWTAGHNEQYF.

The chain couples TRBV19 to TRBJ2-7; D perhaps matches TRBD1 (6 bases). Germline V gene lookup returns CDR1 LNHDA and CDR2 SQIVND (reference sequence). The CDR3 extends over 16 amino acids. The ends were cut back, 3 bases at V and 1 base at J, with 16 bases in the middle. The CDR3 reads CASSISPFGQSYEQYF. Here the CDR3 DNA reads TGTGCCAGTAGTATTAGCCCATTCGGACAGTCCTACGAGCAGTACTTC.

The chain carries TRBV9 and TRBJ2-1; D not resolved. The germline V gene has CDR1 SGDLS and CDR2 YYNGEE. Trimming shortened V by 0 bases and J by 4 bases, and 8 bases separated the two germline ends. The CDR3 is made up of 14 amino acids. The CDR3 loop is CASSVGPTYNEQFF. The CDR3 DNA follows: TGTGCCAGCAGCGTAGGGCCAACGTACAATGAGCAGTTCTTC.

The CDR3 sequence: CASSSRTSGRRNEQFF. CDR3 nucleotide sequence: TGCGCCAGCAGCTCCCGGACTAGCGGGAGGCGCAATGAGCAGTTCTTC. The V call is TRBV5-1, the J call TRBJ2-1; TRBD2 aligns across 14 bases. Germline CDR1 SGHRS, CDR2 YFSETQ. Unmatched junction bases numbered 5, after V lost 3 bases and J lost 6 bases. The CDR3 extends over 16 amino acids.

This clone has only a few counts. The chain is built from TRBV28 and TRBJ1-2, with D possibly matching TRBD1 (5 bases). Germline CDR1 is MDHEN and CDR2 is SYDVKM. Trimming took 2 bases from V and 8 from J, leaving 15 bases between them. The CDR3 has 14 residues. CDR3 in DNA: TGTGCCAGCAGTTTAAGGGGAGCTACTAGGGGCTACACCTTC. Translated: CASSLRGATRGYTF.

On this clone: The junction differs from germline at one of its ends, possibly a read error. The rearrangement links TRBV7-7 to TRBJ2-1, with 8 bases fitting TRBD2. Per the germline V gene, CDR1 is SSHAT and CDR2 is FNYEAQ (reference sequence). The CDR3 consists of 17 residues. The CDR3 region is CASSLARPGTRGNEQFF. DNA for the CDR3: TGTGCTAGCAGCTTAGCGCGCCCCGGGACTAGGGGAAATGAGCAGTTCTTC.

This chain joins TRBV2 and TRBJ2-5; perhaps D is TRBD1 or TRBD2 (5 bases each). Germline loops: CDR1 SNHLY, CDR2 FYNNEI. V lost 6 bases to trimming and J lost 2 bases, with 10 bases between them. This CDR3 region has 13 residues. This CDR3 reads CASRGRGQETQYF. The CDR3, as DNA: TGTGCCAGCAGGGGGCGCGGGCAAGAGACCCAGTACTTC.

The CDR3, as DNA: TGTGCCTGGAGTTATAGCCTCGGCTACACCTTC. Protein sequence: CAWSYSLGYTF. The chain combines TRBV30 with TRBJ1-2; D ambiguous. V was pared by 2 bases and J by 8 bases, with 9 bases between. Per germline, CDR1 GTSNPN and CDR2 SVGIG (reference sequence). The CDR3 sequence is 11 residues long.

This clone was seen once. V and J are TRBV19 and TRBJ1-2; D is possibly TRBD1 (5 bases). V was cut by 6 bases and J by 4 bases, with 12 bases left in between. The CDR3 is made up of 13 amino acids. Germline V gives CDR1 LNHDA, CDR2 SQIVND (reference sequence). As DNA, the CDR3 is TGTGCCAGTAGCCCAGGGAAGTTCTATGGCTACACCTTC. Translation: CASSPGKFYGYTF.

This clone was detected only a few times. The chain employs TRBV6-5 and TRBJ1-1; no reliable D call. The length of the CDR3 is 13 residues. Trimming pared 5 bases from V and 1 base from J, leaving 8 bases between. The V gene's germline CDR1 is MNHEY and CDR2 SVGAGI. The CDR3 protein is CASSKGPNTEAFF. CDR3 nucleotide sequence: TGTGCCAGCAGTAAGGGCCCGAACACTGAAGCTTTCTTT.

The chain has TRBV7-8 and TRBJ1-4; D might be TRBD1 (5 bases). Germline V lookup: CDR1 SGHVS, CDR2 FQNEAQ. V lost 5 bases to trimming and J lost 8 bases, with 18 bases between them. CDR3 length equals 15 residues. In nucleotides, the CDR3 is TGTGCCAGCAGCCTAGAGGGGTTGATGCGAGAAAAACTGTTTTTT. Its protein is CASSLEGLMREKLFF.

The genes are TRBV6-6 and TRBJ1-2; weak D call: TRBD1 (6 bases). Germline assignment: CDR1 MNHNY and CDR2 SVGAGI (reference sequence). The ends were cut back, 5 bases at V and 8 bases at J, with 18 bases in the middle. The CDR3 is made up of 14 amino acids. The chain's CDR3 is CASSPDRPNEGYTF. CDR3 coding DNA: TGTGCCAGCAGTCCTGACAGGCCCAATGAGGGCTACACCTTC.

The rearrangement uses TRBV6-1 and TRBJ1-2; possibly TRBD1 for D (6 bases). Deletions cut 4 bases from V and 2 bases from J, with 11 bases between. CDR1 is MNHNS, CDR2 SASEGT, per germline. CDR3 length: 14 residues. For the CDR3, the DNA is TGTGCCAGCAGTGCGGGGGGCTGGAACTATGGCTACACCTTC. Translating it yields CASSAGGWNYGYTF.

The rearrangement joins TRBV19 to TRBJ1-5; TRBD1 is a possible D gene (6 bases). CDR3 length: 19 residues. The V and J ends lost 7 bases and 3 bases respectively, with 28 bases between them. From germline, CDR1 is LNHDA and CDR2 SQIVND (reference sequence). Here the CDR3 reads CASILGPRTGTPHNQPQHF. In DNA form, the CDR3 reads TGTGCCAGTATTCTTGGACCGCGCACCGGGACACCGCACAATCAGCCCCAGCATTTT.

J is TRBJ1-1 and V is TRBV2, with D possibly being TRBD1 (5 bases). CDR1 SNHLY and CDR2 FYNNEI come from the germline V gene. V was pared by 2 bases and J by 2 bases, with 12 bases between. This CDR3 is built from 15 residues. The CDR3 DNA sequence: TGTGCCAGCAGTGAACTCGGGACGGCCAACACTGAAGCTTTCTTT. Its translation is CASSELGTANTEAFF.

The chain couples TRBV27 to TRBJ1-1; 8 bases are shared with TRBD1. Germline lookup yields CDR1 MNHEY and CDR2 SMNVEV (reference sequence). Trimming removed 1 base from V and 3 bases from J; junction bases left unmatched: 13. The CDR3 consists of 18 residues. This chain's CDR3 is CASSLYPPQGARHTEAFF. The CDR3 DNA reads as TGTGCCAGCAGTTTATACCCACCGCAGGGGGCGAGGCACACTGAAGCTTTCTTT.

The V gene is TRBV6-6, the J gene TRBJ2-7; weak D call: TRBD1 (5 bases). This CDR3 region has 13 residues. The germline CDR1 and CDR2 sequences are MNHNY and SVGAGI (reference sequence). V was shortened by 0 bases and J by 6 bases, with 9 bases between the two germline ends. In DNA form, the CDR3 reads TGTGCCAGCAGTTACTCGGCAGGGATCGAGCAGTACTTC. Residues: CASSYSAGIEQYF.

The V call is TRBV28, the J call TRBJ1-5; D not certain. V was pared by 3 bases and J by 0 bases, with 0 bases between. Germline V gene sequence: CDR1 MDHEN, CDR2 SYDVKM. The CDR3 is made up of 12 amino acids. The CDR3 here is CASSFSNQPQHF. As DNA, the CDR3 is TGTGCCAGCAGTTTTAGCAATCAGCCCCAGCATTTT. Full variable domain (outside the CDR3, taken from reference TRBV28 and TRBJ1-5): DVKVTQSSRYLVKRTGEKVFLECVQDMDHENMFWYRQDPGLGLRLIYFSYDVKMKEKGDIPEGYSVSREKKERFSLILESASTNQTSMYLCASSFSNQPQHFGDGTRLSIL.

The chain combines TRBV5-1 with TRBJ2-5, with 8 bases lining up with TRBD1. The germline gives CDR1 SGHRS, CDR2 YFSETQ. The V and J ends lost 0 bases and 5 bases, in that order; junction bases with no gene match: 6. This CDR3 spans 15 amino acids. The CDR3 sequence: CASSLGQGWGETQYF. The CDR3 DNA follows: TGCGCCAGCAGCTTGGGACAGGGGTGGGGTGAGACCCAGTACTTC.

The gene calls are TRBV27 and TRBJ2-2; D perhaps matches TRBD1 (6 bases). The germline V gene has CDR1 MNHEY and CDR2 SMNVEV (reference sequence). This CDR3 is 13 amino acids long. Trimming shortened V by 7 bases and J by 6 bases, and 12 bases separated the two germline ends. As DNA, the CDR3 is TGTGCCAGCAAATTACAGGGAGCCGGGGAGCTGTTTTTT. Amino acids: CASKLQGAGELFF.

The rearrangement links TRBV4-1 to TRBJ1-5; no reliable D call. The CDR3 sequence is 13 residues long. The germline V and J ends were trimmed by 0 bases and 4 bases, with 4 bases remaining between them. Germline V gene lookup returns CDR1 MGHRA and CDR2 YSYEKL. The CDR3: CASSQDGNQPQHF. CDR3 coding DNA: TGCGCCAGCAGCCAAGACGGGAATCAGCCCCAGCATTTT.

The gene calls are TRBV6-4 and TRBJ2-7; D gene ambiguous. Looked up from germline, CDR1 is MRHNA and CDR2 is SNTAGT. The V gene lost 5 bases and the J gene lost 0 bases, with 14 bases spanning the gap. This CDR3 contains 15 residues. CDR3 region: CASSRKASSSYEQYF. The CDR3 DNA is TGTGCCAGCAGTCGAAAGGCTTCAAGCTCCTACGAGCAGTACTTC.

The chain recombines TRBV7-9 with TRBJ1-2; D unclear. In germline, CDR1 is SEHNR, CDR2 FQNEAQ (reference sequence). The ends were cut back, 1 base at V and 8 bases at J, with 8 bases in the middle. CDR3 length equals 12 residues. In DNA, the CDR3 is TGTGCCAGCAGCTTAGGGGTCCGAGGCTACACCTTC. Translating gives CASSLGVRGYTF.

This chain joins TRBV7-9 and TRBJ2-1; 14 bases match TRBD2. The germline gives CDR1 SEHNR, CDR2 FQNEAQ (reference sequence). V dropped 5 bases and J dropped 0; count of bases not matched to a gene: 3. The CDR3 consists of 17 residues. The CDR3 DNA reads as TGTGCCAGCAGCGGGACTAGCGGGAGTAGCTCCTACAATGAGCAGTTCTTC. This gives the protein CASSGTSGSSSYNEQFF.